Below are 32 T cell receptor beta chains sequenced from a single sample in a study of T cell clonality in common variable immunodeficiency. TCRdb's table, derived via immunoSEQ multiplex PCR, lists solely in-frame clones and lacks some. The data list about 47,000 clones, none observed once; approximately 6.2% falls to the top ten. Specimen: peripheral blood mononuclear cells. These receptors came from a person aged 18-70 years in good health.

This clone was counted ten times or more. CDR3 sequence: CASSVAADSYEQYF. The CDR3 DNA, read in part, is TGTGCCAGCAGCGTAGCCGCAGATTCCTACGAG. V gene TRBV9 combines with J gene TRBJ2-7; D is undetermined. The CDR3 end falls 3 residues outside the read, so it is completed with the germline J gene. Germline assignment: CDR1 SGDLS and CDR2 YYNGEE. The V end was cut by 0 bases, the J end by 1 base, with 8 bases between. The CDR3 is 14 amino acids.

The sample holds many counts of this clone. The sequenced fragment ends 3 residues before the CDR3 boundary, so the rest is inferred from the germline J gene. The V gene is TRBV20-1, the J gene TRBJ2-3, with 9 nucleotides matching TRBD2. CDR1 and CDR2 (germline): DFQATT, SNEGSKA (reference sequence). V gave up 5 bases and J gave up 4 bases; unmatched junction bases: 13. There are 16 residues in the CDR3. The chain's CDR3 is CSAGSGGGAAADTQYF. The DNA read from the CDR3 is TGCAGTGCTGGATCCGGCGGGGGGGCCGCGGCAGATACG.

This clone was recorded at least ten times. The sequenced CDR3 bases are TGTGCCATCAGTGAATTCTGGACAGGCGTGTCCACTGAA. Amino acids: CAISEFWTGVSTE. The complete CDR3 reads CAISEFWTGVSTEAFF. V is TRBV10-3 and J is TRBJ1-1; 7 bases map to TRBD1. Coverage ceases 3 residues before the CDR3 finishes, and the germline J gene fills in the end. J lost 4 bases, V lost 3 bases, and 11 bases had no gene match. Germline V CDR1 and CDR2: ENHRY, SYGVKD. The CDR3 is 16 residues long.

This clone was picked up many times. The read halts 3 residues ahead of the CDR3 end, with the missing end drawn from the germline J gene. The J gene is TRBJ2-3, the V gene TRBV20-1; 8 positions match TRBD1. The CDR3 is 16 amino acids. Germline CDR1 reads DFQATT; CDR2 reads SNEGSKA (reference sequence). With V trimmed by 5 bases and J by 0 bases, 10 bases remained unmatched. The CDR3 bases that were read are TGCAGTGCTGGGTTTTTGACAGGGGCTAGCACAGATACG. Protein sequence: CSAGFLTGASTDT. The whole CDR3 reads CSAGFLTGASTDTQYF.

This clone was detected many times. The CDR3 end lies 3 residues beyond the end of the read and is filled in from the germline J gene. This chain links TRBV20-1 with TRBJ2-5; no firm D call. CDR1 DFQATT and CDR2 SNEGSKA come from the germline V gene (reference sequence). This CDR3 has 11 amino acids. Between the trimmed V and J ends, which lost 3 bases and 4 bases, there was a span of 6 bases. The covered CDR3 bases are TGCAGTGCTAGCAGTCTAGAGACC. As protein: CSASSLET. The entire CDR3 protein is CSASSLETQYF.

This clone was detected many times. The sequence runs out 3 residues before the end of the CDR3; the remainder is reconstructed from the germline J gene. V usage is TRBV18 and J usage is TRBJ1-4; no reliable D call. Between the trimmed V and J ends, which lost 3 bases and 5 bases, there was a span of 16 bases. Germline-derived CDR1 and CDR2 are KGHSH and LQKENI. The CDR3 runs to 16 residues. CDR3 protein: CASSPSSPGGNEKLFF. The sequenced CDR3 bases are TGTGCCAGCTCACCGTCGTCCCCGGGCGGGAATGAAAAA.

This clone was recorded at least ten times. Read coverage stops 3 residues before the CDR3 terminus; the germline J gene supplies the remainder. The chain recombines TRBV29-1 with TRBJ2-3, with unresolved D. V dropped 6 bases and J dropped 1 base, with 5 bases sitting between them. The CDR3 has 11 amino acids. Germline-derived CDR1 and CDR2 are SQVTM and ANQGSEA. This CDR3 reads CSVQGTDTQYF. Incomplete CDR3 DNA: TGCAGCGTGCAGGGCACAGATACG.

This clone was detected ten times or more. The missing CDR3 end, 3 residues past where the read stops, is filled in from the germline J gene. The chain couples TRBV5-6 to TRBJ2-7; D gene unclear. Looked up from germline, CDR1 is SGHDT and CDR2 is YYEEEE. CDR3 length: 14 amino acids. With 6 bases removed from V and 0 bases from J, the gap between germline ends came to 13 bases. The covered CDR3 bases are TGTGCCAGCAAGACTGGTGGCAGCTCCTACGAG. This codes for CASKTGGSSYE. The CDR3 as a whole reads CASKTGGSSYEQYF.

This clone was observed at least ten times. The read halts 3 residues ahead of the CDR3 end, with the missing end drawn from the germline J gene. The chain uses TRBV20-1 and TRBJ1-1; D may be TRBD1 (5 bases). The CDR3 is 13 amino acids. V was clipped by 5 bases and J by 5 bases, with 15 bases between them. The V gene's germline CDR1 is DFQATT and CDR2 SNEGSKA (reference sequence). The DNA read from the CDR3 is TGCAGTGCTGAGCCGGGGGTTGGGACTGAA. It specifies CSAEPGVGTE. The full CDR3 protein reads CSAEPGVGTEAFF.

In this sample, this clone turned up many times. Coverage ceases 3 residues before the CDR3 finishes, and the germline J gene fills in the end. V is TRBV7-2 and J is TRBJ1-1; 7 nucleotides align to TRBD1. The trim removed 8 bases at V and 0 bases at J, leaving 9 bases unmatched. The CDR3 is 15 amino acids. Germline V lookup: CDR1 SGHTA, CDR2 FQGNSA. CDR3 sequence: CASGDRVLMNTEAFF. The part of the CDR3 DNA that was read is TGTGCCAGCGGAGACAGGGTTTTAATGAACACTGAA.

This clone was recorded many times. The read falls 3 residues short of the CDR3 end, and the missing part is taken from the germline J gene. This chain connects TRBV7-6 to TRBJ1-1; TRBD1 matches 7 bases. The germline V gene encodes CDR1 SGHVS and CDR2 FNYEAQ. V lost 1 base, J lost 4 bases, and 3 bases stayed unmatched. The CDR3 loop spans 14 amino acids. CDR3 DNA, as far as it was read: TGTGCCAGCAGCTTAGAGGCAGGGGGCACTGAA. Protein sequence: CASSLEAGGTE. In full, the CDR3 reads CASSLEAGGTEAFF.

In its sample, this clone was seen many times. The missing CDR3 end, 3 residues past where the read stops, is filled in from the germline J gene. This chain uses TRBV3-1 (or the pseudogene TRBV3-2) with TRBJ2-1; 7 nucleotides line up with TRBD1. The CDR3 length is 15 residues. The germline V gene encodes CDR1 LGHDT and CDR2 YNNKEL (reference sequence). V gave up 7 bases and J gave up 0 bases; unmatched junction bases: 6. CDR3 amino acids: CASTRQGVSYNEQFF. CDR3 DNA (partial): TGTGCCAGCACCCGACAGGGTGTCTCCTACAATGAG.

This clone was counted many times. The CDR3 end falls 3 residues outside the read, so it is completed with the germline J gene. The V and J genes are TRBV7-7 and TRBJ2-5; TRBD1 matches 8 bases. V shed 1 base, J shed 4 bases, and the junction held 5 bases outside the gene matches. Germline CDR1 reads SSHAT; CDR2 reads FNYEAQ (reference sequence). The CDR3 runs to 15 residues. The chain's CDR3 is CASSLGDRNLETQYF. CDR3 DNA, as far as it was read: TGTGCCAGCAGCTTAGGGGACAGGAACTTAGAGACC.

At least ten counts were recorded for this clone. The read ends 3 residues early relative to the CDR3; the germline J gene fills the gap. This sequence joins TRBV30 and TRBJ2-7, with TRBD1 matching 12 bases. The CDR3 runs to 16 residues. V dropped 5 bases and J dropped 5; count of bases not matched to a gene: 13. Germline V gene lookup returns CDR1 GTSNPN and CDR2 SVGIG (reference sequence). The CDR3 loop is CAWGGQGARLYHEQYF. CDR3 bases read: TGTGCCTGGGGGGGACAGGGGGCGCGTTTATACCACGAG. Full variable domain (missing parts from reference TRBV30 and TRBJ2-7): SQTIHQWPATLVQPVGSPLSLECTVEGTSNPNLYWYRQAAGRGLQLLFYSVGIGQISSEVPQNLSASRPQDRQFILSSKKLLLSDSGFYLCAWGGQGARLYHEQYFGPGTRLTVT.

This clone appeared many times. The read halts 3 residues ahead of the CDR3 end, with the missing end drawn from the germline J gene. The V and J genes are TRBV2 and TRBJ2-3; 13 nucleotides line up with TRBD2. V shed 6 bases and J 4 bases; nucleotides not matched to a gene: 7. The CDR3 totals 16 residues. CDR1 is SNHLY and CDR2 is FYNNEI in the germline V gene. The covered CDR3 bases are TGTGCCAGCAGACCACTAGCGGGGGGGCCCGCAGATACG. Translation: CASRPLAGGPADT. In full, the CDR3 is CASRPLAGGPADTQYF.

This clone was seen many times. The CDR3 end falls 3 residues outside the read, so it is completed with the germline J gene. The chain combines TRBV7-9 with TRBJ1-4, with TRBD1 as a possible D gene (6 bases). Trimming pared 5 bases from V and 3 bases from J, leaving 10 bases between. Per germline, CDR1 SEHNR and CDR2 FQNEAQ (reference sequence). There are 14 residues in the CDR3. CDR3 in amino acids: CASSTGNANEKLFF. The part of the CDR3 DNA that was read is TGTGCCAGCAGCACAGGGAACGCTAATGAAAAA.

This clone was seen a few times. One end of the junction varies from germline; a read error may be responsible. The observed sequence ends 3 residues before the CDR3 terminus, with the missing tail filled in from the germline J gene. The rearrangement links TRBV30 to TRBJ1-3; D uncertain. This CDR3 region has 11 residues. The germline V gene encodes CDR1 GTSNPN and CDR2 SVGIG (reference sequence). The sequenced CDR3 bases are TGTGCCTGGAGTGATCGAAACACA. It codes for CAWSDRNT. The whole CDR3 is CAWSDRNTIYF.

Ten or more counts support this clone. The read gets to within 3 residues of the CDR3 end, and the germline J gene fills in the rest. The V gene is TRBV5-1, the J gene TRBJ2-3, with D tentatively TRBD2 (6 bases). V lost 4 bases and J lost 4, with 16 bases in between. Germline values: CDR1 SGHRS, CDR2 YFSETQ. This CDR3 has 15 residues. CDR3: CASSPGVGIADTQYF. CDR3 DNA, as far as it was read: TGCGCCAGCAGCCCGGGGGTGGGAATAGCAGATACG.

This clone was counted many times. The read halts 3 residues ahead of the CDR3 end, with the missing end drawn from the germline J gene. The chain employs TRBV20-1 and TRBJ1-2; D remains unclear. The CDR3 consists of 11 residues. Germline V gives CDR1 DFQATT, CDR2 SNEGSKA (reference sequence). V lost 3 bases, J lost 6 bases, and 8 bases lay in between. CDR3 in amino acids: CSASQVHGYTF. The CDR3 DNA, read in part, is TGCAGTGCTAGCCAGGTCCATGGC.

Many counts were recorded for this clone. Read sequence stops 3 residues before the CDR3 end, and the germline J gene provides the missing end. This chain links TRBV27 with TRBJ1-6, with D possibly TRBD1 on 6 matching bases. CDR3 size: 14 residues. V was clipped by 3 bases and J by 10 bases, with 13 bases between them. The germline gives CDR1 MNHEY, CDR2 SMNVEV (reference sequence). This CDR3 is CASSFRGVESPLHF. CDR3 DNA, as far as it was read: TGTGCCAGCAGTTTCAGGGGCGTGGAATCACCC.

This clone appeared many times. The read is 3 residues too short to cover the CDR3 end, so that end is filled in from the germline J gene. The chain couples TRBV20-1 to TRBJ1-5; 11 nucleotides line up with TRBD1. The CDR3 runs 16 residues. Germline CDR1 is DFQATT and CDR2 is SNEGSKA (reference sequence). After removal of 3 bases from V and 0 bases from J, the junction contained 4 bases not matched to a gene. The CDR3 spells CSARGTGGYSNQPQHF. The part of the CDR3 DNA that was read is TGCAGTGCTAGGGGGACAGGGGGTTATAGCAATCAGCCC.

The sample holds many counts of this clone. Read data end 3 residues before the CDR3 end; the end is taken from the germline J gene. V gene TRBV19 combines with J gene TRBJ1-6, with D possibly matching TRBD1 (6 bases). Germline CDR1 LNHDA, CDR2 SQIVND (reference sequence). V was clipped by 3 bases and J by 6 bases, with 9 bases between them. The CDR3 has 14 amino acids. The CDR3 region is CASSISQGNSPLHF. CDR3 bases read: TGTGCCAGTAGTATTTCACAGGGTAATTCACCC.

This clone was counted many times. From the germline J gene comes the end of the CDR3, since the read stops 3 residues before it. The chain has TRBV12-3 or TRBV12-4 and TRBJ2-2; D call uncertain. Trimming took off 4 bases at V and 6 bases at J, with 9 bases between the two ends. The CDR3 has 13 residues. The sequenced part of the CDR3 DNA is TGTGCCAGCAGTTGGGCTGGGCCCGGGGAG. This codes for CASSWAGPGE. The entire CDR3 reads CASSWAGPGELFF.

A remark on this clone: The read ends 3 residues early relative to the CDR3; the germline J gene fills the gap. The chain uses TRBV11-2 and TRBJ1-6; 7 nucleotides agree with TRBD1. Germline CDR1 is SGHAT and CDR2 is FQNNGV. The CDR3 consists of 15 residues. CDR3 sequence: CASSWTGTVGTTLHF. Partial CDR3 DNA: TGTGCCAGCAGCTGGACCGGGACAGTGGGCACCACC. The full variable domain, completed using reference TRBV11-2 and TRBJ1-6, is EAGVAQSPRYKIIEKRQSVAFWCNPISGHATLYWYQQILGQGPKLLIQFQNNGVVDDSQLPKDRFSAERLKGVDSTLKIQPAKLEDSAVYLCASSWTGTVGTTLHFGNGTRLTVT.

In its sample, this clone was seen a few times. From the germline J gene comes the end of the CDR3, since the read stops 3 residues before it. V usage is TRBV18 and J usage is TRBJ1-5, with 11 bases fitting TRBD1. V trimming: 3 bases; J trimming: 3 bases; junction bases outside the gene matches: 4. The CDR3 has 16 amino acids. Germline V gene sequence: CDR1 KGHSH, CDR2 LQKENI. CDR3 bases read: TGTGCCAGCTCACCCGGGACAGGGGGTTCCAATCAGCCC. Translation gives CASSPGTGGSNQP. The entire CDR3 protein reads CASSPGTGGSNQPQHF.

This clone was seen many times. The covered CDR3 bases are TGTGCCAGTACCCCAACCCAGGGAAACGCTGGAAACACC. Protein product: CASTPTQGNAGNT. The full CDR3 protein reads CASTPTQGNAGNTIYF. The chain couples TRBV19 to TRBJ1-3; weak D call: TRBD1 (5 bases). The read is 3 residues too short to cover the CDR3 end, so that end is filled in from the germline J gene. Trimming cost V 7 bases and J 2 bases, with 18 bases left between them. The CDR3 is 16 amino acids. Germline assignment: CDR1 LNHDA and CDR2 SQIVND (reference sequence).

This clone has ten or more counts. CDR3 region: CASSPRTSGGRPNEQFF. The CDR3 bases that were read are TGTGCCAGCTCACCAAGGACTAGCGGGGGCCGACCTAATGAG. V gene TRBV18 combines with J gene TRBJ2-1; 13 bases are shared with TRBD2. The CDR3 extends 3 residues past the end of the read, so its final part is completed from the germline J gene. J lost 7 bases, V lost 2 bases, and 8 bases had no gene match. The V gene's germline CDR1 is KGHSH and CDR2 LQKENI. This CDR3 has 17 amino acids. Full variable domain (outside the CDR3, taken from reference TRBV18 and TRBJ2-1): NAGVMQNPRHLVRRRGQEARLRCSPMKGHSHVYWYRQLPEEGLKFMVYLQKENIIDESGMPKERFSAEFPKEGPSILRIQQVVRGDSAAYFCASSPRTSGGRPNEQFFGPGTRLTVL.

The sample holds many counts of this clone. The read halts 3 residues ahead of the CDR3 end, with the missing end drawn from the germline J gene. The chain links TRBV10-3 to TRBJ1-2; TRBD1 aligns across 8 bases. The trim removed 0 bases at V and 7 bases at J, leaving 13 bases unmatched. Germline CDR1 and CDR2: ENHRY and SYGVKD. The CDR3 has 17 residues. The CDR3 sequence: CAISESGFGGQASGYTF. CDR3 DNA (partial): TGTGCCATCAGTGAGTCCGGTTTTGGGGGACAGGCTAGTGGC.

This clone occurred many times. Sequencing ends 3 residues short of the CDR3 end; the germline J gene provides the rest. Other nucleotide sequences in the sample specify the same CDR3. The chain links TRBV2 to TRBJ1-2; 8 positions match TRBD1. The CDR3 totals 12 residues. Germline assignment: CDR1 SNHLY and CDR2 FYNNEI. The CDR3 region is CASSPDRGGYTF. CDR3 DNA, as far as it was read: TGTGCCAGCAGTCCCGACAGGGGAGGC.

This clone has at least ten counts. Sequencing ends 3 residues short of the CDR3 end; the germline J gene provides the rest. The rearrangement joins TRBV10-3 to TRBJ2-5; maybe TRBD2 (6 bases). In germline, CDR1 is ENHRY, CDR2 SYGVKD. Trimming took 2 bases from V and 2 from J, leaving 12 bases between them. The CDR3 extends over 15 amino acids. The sequenced CDR3 bases are TGTGCCATCAGTGAGAGGGACTGGAATCAAGAGACC. This translates into CAISERDWNQET. The complete CDR3 sequence is CAISERDWNQETQYF.

This clone has a count of ten or more. The DNA ends 3 residues before the CDR3 does, and the rest of the CDR3 is filled in from the germline J gene. The rearrangement links TRBV19 to TRBJ1-6; 7 nucleotides line up with TRBD1. With V trimmed by 3 bases and J by 8 bases, 4 bases remained unmatched. Per germline, CDR1 LNHDA and CDR2 SQIVND (reference sequence). CDR3 length: 14 residues. CDR3 DNA, as far as it was read: TGTGCCAGTAGTATTGCAGGGGGTGATTCACCC. It yields the protein CASSIAGGDSP. In full, the CDR3 reads CASSIAGGDSPLHF.

This clone was picked up a small number of times. Sequencing ends 3 residues short of the CDR3 end; the germline J gene provides the rest. J is TRBJ2-5 and V is TRBV7-2; 11 bases map to TRBD2. This CDR3 contains 15 residues. Trimming took 0 bases from V and 4 from J; bases not matched to a gene: 1. Germline V CDR1 and CDR2: SGHTA, FQGNSA. The sequenced part of the CDR3 DNA is TGTGCCAGCAGCTTAGCTAGCGGGGGGGGAGAGACC. Amino acids: CASSLASGGGET. In full, the CDR3 reads CASSLASGGGETQYF.